A selection of T cell receptor beta chains follows, all from one sample in a study of T cell changes during pregnancy in multiple sclerosis. Repertoires were generated with immunoSEQ multiplex PCR, while TCRdb's copy carries only in-frame clones and drops some. In the table there are tens of thousands of clones, approximately 90% of which are singletons. Sequences were derived from peripheral blood, sampled in the second trimester of pregnancy. The receptors derive from a female donor in good health, enrolled as a control in a pregnancy study. Each CDR3 is given without its conserved first and last residue.

V gene	J gene	CDR3 protein
TRBV12-5	TRBJ2-3	ASGWGALGTDTQY
TRBV7-2	TRBJ2-3	ASSLASTSGATDTQY
TRBV4-1	TRBJ1-1	ASSRLASGQNMNTEAF
TRBV5-1	TRBJ1-1	ASSPGTGAARWAF
TRBV18	TRBJ2-6	ASSPRQGGPGANVLT
TRBV7-3	TRBJ1-6	ASSSAGRTSSYNSPLH
TRBV6-5	TRBJ2-5	ASSKQGETQY
TRBV28	TRBJ1-5	ASSLTSTGVNQPQH
TRBV5-1	TRBJ2-7	ASSPTAGSYEQY
TRBV6-5	TRBJ1-2	ASSRTLRGGYT
TRBV6-4	TRBJ2-1	ASSGTSGGANEQF
TRBV29-1	TRBJ2-7	SATGQGHEQY
TRBV30	TRBJ1-4	AWSVAFNEKLF
TRBV27	TRBJ1-5	ASGSLTALGQPQH
TRBV27	TRBJ1-1	ASSLRGPGEAF
TRBV5-4	TRBJ2-1	ASSFERGISYNEQF
TRBV6-6	TRBJ1-1	ASSSSGVAEAF
TRBV2	TRBJ2-7	ASSARDRGRSEQY
TRBV19	TRBJ2-1	ASSIGAILYNEQF
TRBV9	TRBJ2-2	ASSVQGHTGELF
TRBV5-1	TRBJ2-7	ASSSYRGTSYEQY
TRBV30	TRBJ1-2	AWSRDSDYGYT
TRBV9	TRBJ2-5	ASSVAESGAQETQY
TRBV18	TRBJ1-5	ASSQSRVEQPQH
TRBV11-2	TRBJ2-3	ASSRGTSGRADTQY
TRBV27	TRBJ1-2	ASSSYDRGEANYGYT
TRBV4-3	TRBJ2-2	ASSHGGRVSGELF
TRBV5-1	TRBJ1-4	ASSVSQGANQN
TRBV19	TRBJ2-3	ASSSTSESTDTQY
TRBV7-9	TRBJ1-5	ASSSTGTGGKQPQH
TRBV12-5	TRBJ1-2	ASGLVEYDRALHGYT
TRBV7-8	TRBJ1-2	ASMQAGDYGYT
TRBV9	TRBJ2-7	ASSVGTGTYEQY
TRBV9	TRBJ2-1	ASSVARGGYNEQF
TRBV2	TRBJ2-3	ASSPPSGGNTDTQY
TRBV6-1	TRBJ2-4	ASLSSVDAKNIQY
TRBV6-7	TRBJ2-4	ASRSQGAWDIQY
TRBV9	TRBJ2-1	ASSVATRAVAGWTNEQF
TRBV28	TRBJ2-7	ASSRQEPYEQY
TRBV6-4	TRBJ2-1	ASSDGLAGGNEQF
TRBV29-1	TRBJ1-2	SVGRDRGYGYT
TRBV27	TRBJ2-2	ASSPRDTSNTGELF
TRBV7-6	TRBJ2-3	ASSLGVLGGMSTDTQY
TRBV7-3	TRBJ1-6	ASSLSGYNSPLH
TRBV6-1	TRBJ2-7	ASTGTGLHEQY
TRBV18	TRBJ1-1	ASSPAGFMNTEAF
TRBV6-1	TRBJ2-3	ASSEGGTSGLADTQY
TRBV18	TRBJ2-7	ASSPPGQGVYEQY
TRBV28	TRBJ2-7	ASGTGLAGVYEQY
TRBV6-5	TRBJ1-2	ASSYSGTGASGYT
TRBV5-4	TRBJ2-2	ASSAYTGSGELF
TRBV27	TRBJ2-3	ASSSRGSGGWADTQY
TRBV4-1	TRBJ1-4	ASSQDRPQPEKLF
TRBV30	.	AWSPTGGIAYEQY
TRBV7-8	TRBJ2-2	ASSFFPSGTGELF
TRBV28	TRBJ1-5	ASIARRDYSNQPQH
TRBV5-1	TRBJ1-4	ASSPTGFVNEKLF
TRBV6-5	TRBJ2-1	ASSYGRGLANDEQF
TRBV7-3	TRBJ2-3	ASSLPGQGAIDTQY